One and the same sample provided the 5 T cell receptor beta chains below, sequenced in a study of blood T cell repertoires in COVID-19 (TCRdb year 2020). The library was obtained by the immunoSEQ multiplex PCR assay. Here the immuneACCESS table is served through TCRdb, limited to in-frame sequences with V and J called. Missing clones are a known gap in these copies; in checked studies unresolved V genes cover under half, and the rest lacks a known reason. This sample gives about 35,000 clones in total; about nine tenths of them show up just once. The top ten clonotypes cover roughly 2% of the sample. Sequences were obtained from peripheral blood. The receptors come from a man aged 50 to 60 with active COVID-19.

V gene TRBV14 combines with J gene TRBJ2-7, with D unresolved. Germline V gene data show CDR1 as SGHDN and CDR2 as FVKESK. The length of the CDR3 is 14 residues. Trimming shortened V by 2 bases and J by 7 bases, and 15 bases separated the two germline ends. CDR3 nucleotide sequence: TGTGCCAGCAGCCAATTCACTGCTCCCTCTGAGCAGTACTTC. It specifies CASSQFTAPSEQYF.

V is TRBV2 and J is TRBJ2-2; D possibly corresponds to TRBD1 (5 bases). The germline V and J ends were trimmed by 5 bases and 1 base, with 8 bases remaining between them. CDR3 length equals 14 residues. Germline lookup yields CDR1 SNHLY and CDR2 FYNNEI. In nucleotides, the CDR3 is TGTGCCAGCAGTCGGACAAGGAACACCGGGGAGCTGTTTTTT. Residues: CASSRTRNTGELFF.

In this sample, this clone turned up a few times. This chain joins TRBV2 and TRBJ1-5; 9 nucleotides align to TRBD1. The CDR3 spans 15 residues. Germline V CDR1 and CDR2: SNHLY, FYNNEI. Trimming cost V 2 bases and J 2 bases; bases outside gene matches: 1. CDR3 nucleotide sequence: TGTGCCAGCAGTGAAAGGACAGGGGGCAATCAGCCCCAGCATTTT. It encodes CASSERTGGNQPQHF.

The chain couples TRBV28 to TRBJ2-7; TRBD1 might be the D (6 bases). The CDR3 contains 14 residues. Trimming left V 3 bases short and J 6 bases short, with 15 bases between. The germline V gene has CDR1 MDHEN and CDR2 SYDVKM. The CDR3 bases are TGTGCCAGCAGTTTGGCAGGGGCACCTCCCGAGCAGTACTTC. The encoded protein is CASSLAGAPPEQYF.

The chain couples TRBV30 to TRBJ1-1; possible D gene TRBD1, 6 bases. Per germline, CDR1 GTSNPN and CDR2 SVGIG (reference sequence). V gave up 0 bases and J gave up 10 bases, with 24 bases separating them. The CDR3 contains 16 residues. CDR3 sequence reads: CAWSVGIVVGGWGAFF. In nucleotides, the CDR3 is TGTGCCTGGAGTGTAGGTATCGTCGTAGGGGGTTGGGGAGCTTTCTTT.